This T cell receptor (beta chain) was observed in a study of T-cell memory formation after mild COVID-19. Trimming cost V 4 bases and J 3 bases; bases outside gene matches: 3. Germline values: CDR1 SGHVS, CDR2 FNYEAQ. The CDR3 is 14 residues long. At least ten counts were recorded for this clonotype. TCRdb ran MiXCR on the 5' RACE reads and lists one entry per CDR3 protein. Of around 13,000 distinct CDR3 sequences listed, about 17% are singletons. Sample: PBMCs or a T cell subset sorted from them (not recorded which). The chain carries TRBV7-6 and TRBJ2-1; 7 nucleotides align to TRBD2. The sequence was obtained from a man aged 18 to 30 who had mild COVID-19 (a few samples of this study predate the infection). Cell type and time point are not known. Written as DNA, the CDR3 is TGTGCCAGCAGCTGGGGGGGTAGCTACAATGAGCAGTTCTTC. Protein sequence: CASSWGGSYNEQFF.